This TCR beta chain was observed in a study of blood T cell repertoires in COVID-19. Overall study context: PBMCs, B-cell-depleted T cells, or T cells provided the cDNA or gDNA that made up the material.

Germline V gene data show CDR1 as MDHEN and CDR2 as SYDVKM. The junction had 7 bases not matched to a gene; V was cut back by 5 bases and J by 9 bases. This CDR3 is built from 14 residues. Produced via immunoSEQ multiplex PCR; TCRdb's table is partial and in-frame only. The sample records about 300,000 clones, about 90% being singletons. The sequence was collected from a man younger than 35 with active or convalescent COVID-19. This sequence joins TRBV28 and TRBJ2-4; 10 nucleotides agree with TRBD2. The sequenced material came from peripheral blood. As DNA, the CDR3 is TGTGCCAGCAGTGTTCTAGCGGGAGTTGGCATTCAGTACTTC. Its protein product is CASSVLAGVGIQYF.